This TCR beta chain was recorded in a study of beta chain features in type 1 diabetes. Study conclusions and caveats: Lower insertion and higher deletion counts appeared at VDJ junctions in type 1 diabetes patients.

The isolated RNA, all of it, was reverse transcribed, so expressed TCRB transcripts were what got sequenced. Clones were sequenced by immunoSEQ multiplex PCR, and TCRdb holds only the in-frame ones, with some missing. The sample contains about 350,000 clones, about 19% of which appear only once. Central memory, naive, regulatory and stem cell-like memory CD4+ cells were sorted by CD45RO/CCR7/CD25/CD127/CD95/CD27. There are a few counts of this clone. Its cognate antigen is unknown. Material: naive CD4+ T cells from blood. The clonotype originates from a woman aged 18-30 years in good health.

CDR3 amino acids: CAISESPGGGTEAFF. CDR3 DNA: TGTGCCATCAGTGAGTCTCCGGGGGGTGGCACTGAAGCTTTCTTT. The genes are TRBV10-3 and TRBJ1-1, with D perhaps matching TRBD1 (5 bases). The CDR3 is 15 residues long. V lost 0 bases to trimming and J lost 4 bases, with 12 bases between them. CDR1 ENHRY and CDR2 SYGVKD come from the germline V gene.